This TCR beta chain was recorded in a study of T cell changes during pregnancy in multiple sclerosis. This clone was detected only once. Measured with immunoSEQ multiplex PCR; TCRdb has only the in-frame clones, and not every one. In the table there are about 40,000 clones, about 94% of which are singletons. The receptor's source is a female donor with multiple sclerosis, enrolled in a pregnancy study. The sample consisted of peripheral blood, taken in the third trimester of pregnancy.

Written as DNA, the CDR3 is TGTGCCACCAGCAGCCTATCTGGACAGGGAGTTGATACGCAGTATTTT. Protein product: CATSSLSGQGVDTQYF. The V gene is TRBV15, the J gene TRBJ2-3; 8 bases fit TRBD1. The CDR3 runs to 16 residues. Germline CDR1 and CDR2: LNHNV and YYDKDF (reference sequence). Trimming removed 3 bases from V and 6 bases from J; junction bases left unmatched: 11.